Listed below are T cell receptor beta chains from one sample, sequenced in a study of Ad26.COV2.S vaccination and SARS-CoV-2 variants. Here immunoSEQ multiplex PCR was the method, and the copy in TCRdb shows in-frame clones only, minus some. The table records roughly 460,000 clones, 70% to 90% of them present only once. The sequencing here drew on peripheral blood, taken in a trial of Ad26.COV2.S vaccine versus placebo. The source of these receptors is a person aged 18 to 65 who received the Ad26.COV2.S COVID-19 vaccine or a placebo. Both conserved end residues are part of each CDR3. The D gene is left open where the match is weak. Only some rows state a clone size, as once, few, many or a class for expanded clones.

NA NA TRBJ2-7 TRBV11-2 16 TGTGCCAGCAGCTTAAGAGGGGTTGTTCAGAACTACGAGCAGTACTTC CASSLRGVVQNYEQYF
NA NA TRBJ1-4 TRBV12-3/TRBV12-4 12 TGTGCCAGCAGTTTTACGGGTGAAAAACTGTTTTTT CASSFTGEKLFF
NA NA TRBJ2-7 TRBV3-1/TRBV3-2 12 TGTGCCAGCAGCCAAGATCGCAACGAGCAGTACTTC CASSQDRNEQYF
TRBD2 NA TRBJ2-5 TRBV2 15 TGTGCCAGCAGTGAACGTAGCGGGGGGGTGAAGACCCAGTACTTC CASSERSGGVKTQYF
TRBD2 NA TRBJ2-1 TRBV19 16 TGTGCCAGTAGTATCTACCCTAGCGGGGTCTACAATGAGCAGTTCTTC CASSIYPSGVYNEQFF
NA NA TRBJ1-1 TRBV6-6 12 TGTGCCAGCAGTTTAAATTGGAATGAAGCTTTCTTT CASSLNWNEAFF
TRBD2 NA TRBJ2-3 TRBV2 18 TGTGCCAGCAGGAATCAAGGGACTAGCGGGAGGGCCCAAGATACGCAGTATTTT CASRNQGTSGRAQDTQYF
NA NA TRBJ1-6 TRBV10-2 13 TGCGCCAGCAGTGAGTCGATTGGGTCACCCCTCCACTTT CASSESIGSPLHF
NA NA TRBJ1-2 TRBV7-9 16 TGTGCCAGCAGCTTACCCCAGGGTAGTTCTAACTATGGCTACACCTTC CASSLPQGSSNYGYTF
TRBD2 NA TRBJ2-7 TRBV28 16 TGTGCCAGCAACCCGCCGGGACTAGCGGGAGGGCACGAGCAGTACTTC CASNPPGLAGGHEQYF
TRBD1 NA TRBJ1-6 TRBV3-1/TRBV3-2 14 TGTGCCAGCAGCCGTGGGACAGGGGATCGGCCCCTCCACTTT CASSRGTGDRPLHF
NA NA TRBJ1-4 TRBV5-1 16 TGCGCCAGCAGTAGGAGAGGGGGAGTCTTTAATGAAAAACTGTTTTTT CASSRRGGVFNEKLFF
NA NA TRBJ1-3 TRBV7-9 16 TGTGCCAGCAGCGCTAGACAGTCCCACTCTGGAAACACCATATATTTT CASSARQSHSGNTIYF
NA NA TRBJ1-1 TRBV6-5 12 TGTGCCGCCTGGGGGCTCGGCACTGAAGCTTTCTTT CAAWGLGTEAFF
NA NA TRBJ2-7 TRBV7-2 14 TGTGCCAGCAGCTTAGAATACTGGGGGTACGAGCAGTACTTC CASSLEYWGYEQYF
NA NA TRBJ2-5 TRBV7-8 16 TGTGCCAGCAGCTTAGCCTTCTTGGACAGCATCGAGACCCAGTACTTC CASSLAFLDSIETQYF
NA NA TRBJ2-7 TRBV28 15 TGTGCCAGCAGCCCTATAACTACGCCTTCCTACGAGCAGTACTTC CASSPITTPSYEQYF
NA NA TRBJ1-1 TRBV7-2 14 TGTGCCAGCAGCTCCCAACGGGTGAACACTGAAGCTTTCTTT CASSSQRVNTEAFF
NA NA TRBJ2-7 TRBV14 15 TGTGCCAGCAGCCAAATAAACGGGATCTCCTACGAGCAGTACTTC CASSQINGISYEQYF
TRBD1 NA TRBJ2-7 TRBV6-5 15 TGTGCCAGCAGTCCAGACAGGGAACGGACCTACGAGCAGTACTTC CASSPDRERTYEQYF
TRBD1 NA TRBJ2-7 TRBV5-1 17 TGCGCCAGCAGCCGCGGGCGGGACAGGGGGACCCCCTACGAGCAGTACTTC CASSRGRDRGTPYEQYF
NA NA TRBJ2-7 TRBV28 11 TGTGCCAGCGGGATGGGCTACGAGCAGTACTTC CASGMGYEQYF
NA NA TRBJ2-7 TRBV28 13 TGTGCCAGCAGTTTATGGGACGCCTACGAGCAGTACTTC CASSLWDAYEQYF
NA NA TRBJ1-1 TRBV5-1 13 TGCGCCAGCAGCTTTGGGGTAGTCACTGAAGCTTTCTTT CASSFGVVTEAFF
NA NA TRBJ1-1 TRBV11-2 16 TGTGCCAGCAGCTTCTCCCGGGGCAGCGCATACACTGAAGCTTTCTTT CASSFSRGSAYTEAFF
TRBD2 NA TRBJ2-1 TRBV30 15 TGTGCCTGGATTGATAGCGGGGGGGCTAACAATGAGCAGTTCTTC CAWIDSGGANNEQFF
TRBD1 NA TRBJ2-2 TRBV11-3 15 TGTGCCAGCAGTCGACAGGGTCAGAACACCGGGGAGCTGTTTTTT CASSRQGQNTGELFF
TRBD1 once TRBJ1-1 TRBV10-3 13 TGTGCCATCAGGCGGGACAGTAACACTGAAGCTTTCTTT CAIRRDSNTEAFF
NA NA TRBJ1-2 TRBV3-1/TRBV3-2 13 TGTGCCAGCAGCCAAGAAGCGGGGGTCGGCTACACCTTC CASSQEAGVGYTF
NA NA TRBJ1-1 TRBV10-3 13 TGTGCCATCAGTGTAGGGGAGCAAACTGAAGCTTTCTTT CAISVGEQTEAFF
NA NA TRBJ1-2 TRBV7-9 15 TGTGCCAGCAGCTTAGCGCTGGGGGGCGGCGATGGCTACACCTTC CASSLALGGGDGYTF
NA NA TRBJ2-3 TRBV6-5 15 TGTGCCAGCAGGATTAGGTACCCTAGCACAGATACGCAGTATTTT CASRIRYPSTDTQYF
NA NA TRBJ1-3 TRBV9 14 TGTGCCAGCAGCGTAGCATCAGCTGGAAACACCATATATTTT CASSVASAGNTIYF
TRBD2 NA TRBJ2-7 TRBV5-5 15 TGTGCCAGCAGCCCACTAGCGGGGGGCCCTTGGGAGCAGTACTTC CASSPLAGGPWEQYF
TRBD2 NA TRBJ2-7 TRBV6-6 15 TGTGCCAGCAGTTATGAGTCGGGGGGGTTCTACGAGCAGTACTTC CASSYESGGFYEQYF
TRBD1 NA TRBJ1-2 TRBV28 13 TGTGCCAGCAGCCAAGGACAGGACTATGGCTACACCTTC CASSQGQDYGYTF
NA NA TRBJ1-5 TRBV27 16 TGTGCCAGCAGGCCTCAGGGATTCCGGAGCAATCAGCCCCAGCATTTT CASRPQGFRSNQPQHF
NA NA TRBJ1-1 TRBV10-3 13 TGTGCCATCAAGGGACGGAATGATGATGAAGCTTTCTTT CAIKGRNDDEAFF
NA NA TRBJ2-5 TRBV15 15 TGTGCCACCTTAGGACTGGAAGGGCGCCGAGAGACCCAGTACTTC CATLGLEGRRETQYF
NA few TRBJ1-1 TRBV19 13 TGTGCCAGTAGGCACTCCGAGGTCCTTGAAGCTTTCTTT CASRHSEVLEAFF
NA NA TRBJ2-7 TRBV27 12 TGTGCCAGCAGTTTAATCGGGGCCGAGCAGTACTTC CASSLIGAEQYF
TRBD1 NA TRBJ2-1 TRBV27 14 TGTGCCAGCAGTGCCGGGACAGGCTACAATGAGCAGTTCTTC CASSAGTGYNEQFF